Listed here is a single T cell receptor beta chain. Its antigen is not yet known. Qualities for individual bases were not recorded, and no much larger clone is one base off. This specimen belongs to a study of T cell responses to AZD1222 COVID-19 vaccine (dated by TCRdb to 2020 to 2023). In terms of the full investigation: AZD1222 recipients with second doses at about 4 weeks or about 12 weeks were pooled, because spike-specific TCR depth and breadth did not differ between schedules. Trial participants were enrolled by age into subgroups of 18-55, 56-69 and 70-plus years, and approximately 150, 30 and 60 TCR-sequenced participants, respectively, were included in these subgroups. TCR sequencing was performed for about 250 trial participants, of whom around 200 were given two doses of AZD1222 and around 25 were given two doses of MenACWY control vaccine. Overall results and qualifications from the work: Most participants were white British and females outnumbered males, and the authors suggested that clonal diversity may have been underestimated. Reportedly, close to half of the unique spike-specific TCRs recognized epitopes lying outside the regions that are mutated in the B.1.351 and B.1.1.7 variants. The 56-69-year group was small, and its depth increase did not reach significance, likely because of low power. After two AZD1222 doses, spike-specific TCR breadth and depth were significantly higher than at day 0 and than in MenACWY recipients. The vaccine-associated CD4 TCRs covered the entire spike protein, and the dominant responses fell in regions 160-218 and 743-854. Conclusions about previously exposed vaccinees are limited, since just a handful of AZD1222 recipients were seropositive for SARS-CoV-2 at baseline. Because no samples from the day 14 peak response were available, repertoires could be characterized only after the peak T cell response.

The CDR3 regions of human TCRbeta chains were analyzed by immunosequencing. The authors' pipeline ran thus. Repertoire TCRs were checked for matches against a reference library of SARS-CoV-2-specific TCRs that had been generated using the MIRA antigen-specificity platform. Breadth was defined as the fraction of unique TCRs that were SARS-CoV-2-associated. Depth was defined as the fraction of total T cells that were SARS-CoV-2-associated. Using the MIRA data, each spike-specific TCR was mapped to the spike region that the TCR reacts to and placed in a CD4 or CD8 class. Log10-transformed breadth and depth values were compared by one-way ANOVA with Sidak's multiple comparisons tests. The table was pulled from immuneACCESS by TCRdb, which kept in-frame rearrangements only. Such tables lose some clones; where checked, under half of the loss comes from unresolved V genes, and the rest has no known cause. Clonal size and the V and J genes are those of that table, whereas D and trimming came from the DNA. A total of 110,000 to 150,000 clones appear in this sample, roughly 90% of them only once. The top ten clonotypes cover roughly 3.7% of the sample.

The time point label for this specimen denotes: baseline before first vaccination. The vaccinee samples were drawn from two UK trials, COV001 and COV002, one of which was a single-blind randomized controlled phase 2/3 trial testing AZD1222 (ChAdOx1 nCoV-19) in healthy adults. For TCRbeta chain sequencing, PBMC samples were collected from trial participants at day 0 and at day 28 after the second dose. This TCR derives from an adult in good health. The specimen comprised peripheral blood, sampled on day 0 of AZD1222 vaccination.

The DNA is as follows: TGTGCCACCAGTGACCAACCGCCCCGTGGCGAGCAGTACTTC. This translates into CATSDQPPRGEQYF. The rearrangement joined TRBV24-1 to TRBJ2-7; the D gene remains uncertain. Deletion took 4 bases off V and 6 bases off J, with a span of 15 bases between the germline ends. The CDR3 contains 14 residues, cysteine and phenylalanine counted. CDR3 DNA is the only sequence kept; it has 42 bases, read in frame from the first base. Based on the germline V gene, the CDR1 and CDR2 sequences are KGHDR and SFDVKD.